This passage covers 6 T cell receptor beta chains from one sample sequenced in a study of T-cell memory formation after mild COVID-19. MiXCR, run by TCRdb on the 5' RACE reads, gives a single entry per CDR3 protein. The table records roughly 450,000 distinct CDR3 sequences, roughly 18% of them present only once. The specimen sequenced was PBMCs or a T cell subset sorted from them (not recorded which). These TCRs come from a man younger than 30 who had mild COVID-19 (a few samples of this study predate the infection). Cell type and time point are not known.

This clonotype was observed at least ten times. V usage is TRBV28 and J usage is TRBJ2-3, with TRBD2 matching 7 bases. CDR3 length equals 14 residues. Germline assignment: CDR1 MDHEN and CDR2 SYDVKM. The ends lost 4 bases at V and 2 bases at J; junction bases unmatched: 3. The CDR3 is CASSWGGTTDTQYF. The DNA of the CDR3 is TGTGCCAGCAGTTGGGGGGGGACCACAGATACGCAGTATTTT.

This sequence joins TRBV7-3 and TRBJ2-3; D is ambiguous. Trimming shortened V by 5 bases and J by 0 bases, and 18 bases separated the two germline ends. CDR1 SGHTA and CDR2 FQGTGA come from the germline V gene. The CDR3 has 17 amino acids. The DNA of the CDR3 is TGTGCCAGCAGCCAGGTGCCTAGGTTTTCTAGCACAGATACGCAGTATTTT. Its protein is CASSQVPRFSSTDTQYF. The entire variable domain, with the rest obtained from reference TRBV7-3 and TRBJ2-3, is as follows: GAGVSQTPSNKVTEKGKYVELRCDPISGHTALYWYRQSLGQGPEFLIYFQGTGAADDSGLPNDRFFAVRPEGSVSTLKIQRTERGDSAVYLCASSQVPRFSSTDTQYFGPGTRLTVL.

This clonotype came up many times. The chain combines TRBV27 with TRBJ2-4; D is uncertain. Germline V gene data show CDR1 as MNHEY and CDR2 as SMNVEV (reference sequence). This CDR3 has 16 amino acids. V lost 4 bases, J lost 0 bases, and 13 bases lay in between. The CDR3 loop reads CASSSLIKVAKNIQYF. CDR3 nucleotides: TGTGCCAGCAGTTCCCTAATTAAGGTAGCCAAAAACATTCAGTACTTC.

This clonotype showed up just a few times. The chain couples TRBV5-1 to TRBJ1-1; D not certain. Germline CDR1 and CDR2: SGHRS and YFSETQ. V was cut by 4 bases and J by 0 bases, with 16 bases left in between. The CDR3 spans 16 residues. The CDR3 DNA sequence: TGCGCCAGCAGCCCCGGCGCGGGTTACCTGAACACTGAAGCTTTCTTT. Protein product: CASSPGAGYLNTEAFF.

The rearrangement links TRBV6-5 to TRBJ1-3; D remains ambiguous. This CDR3 has 18 residues. Germline CDR1 reads MNHEY; CDR2 reads SVGAGI. The ends were cut back, 0 bases at V and 2 bases at J, with 17 bases in the middle. The CDR3 nucleotides read TGTGCCAGCAGTTACTCGAGGGAGGGCACTATGCCTGGAAACACCATATATTTT. Amino acid sequence: CASSYSREGTMPGNTIYF.

V is TRBV4-3 and J is TRBJ2-6; D call uncertain. Trimming cost V 3 bases and J 1 base, with 7 bases left between them. Looked up from germline, CDR1 is LGHNA and CDR2 is YSLEER. This CDR3 comprises 15 residues. CDR3 residues: CASSQGLSGANVLTF. In DNA, the CDR3 is TGCGCCAGCAGCCAGGGCCTTTCTGGGGCCAACGTCCTGACTTTC.